Detailed here is one TCR beta chain. The antigen remains unidentified. This record belongs to a study of shared clonotypes between healthy human individuals. Original methodology: ImmunoSEQ output held junction-only sequences without quality scores, so filtering differed. Data came from immunoSEQ multiplex PCR; TCRdb stores just in-frame clones and leaves some out. That table furnishes V, J and clone size, whereas the DNA furnished D and trimming. The sample consists of about 2 million clones, 90% to 95% of them appearing once. The germline V gene encodes CDR1 SGHVS and CDR2 FNYEAQ. Trimming stripped 1 base from V and 0 bases from J, with 13 bases between. The CDR3 is 17 residues long. Donors, healthy HIV-negative adults, lacked recent acute infections or vaccinations. It was into CD45RA+ naive and CD45RA-negative memory subsets that the CD4+ cells were split. Points from the study as a whole: Sampling covered nothing but blood. Tissue TCR repertoires likely differ from those found in blood.

The chain has TRBV7-6 and TRBJ2-1; tentative D call: TRBD2 (5 bases). Sequenced input: naive CD4+ T cells sorted from blood. The subset here: CD45RA+ positively selected. This TCR was recovered from a man aged 18-30 years in good health. The CDR3 coding sequence is TGTGCCAGCAGCTTAGGATACCGGGAACACTCCTACAATGAGCAGTTCTTC. Its protein product is CASSLGYREHSYNEQFF.